The 27 T cell receptor beta chains presented below share a single source sample, sequenced in a study of blood T cell repertoires in COVID-19 (TCRdb year 2020). To prepare the library, the immunoSEQ multiplex PCR assay was applied. The source is immuneACCESS, and TCRdb retained only in-frame sequences with V and J called. Part of the clones is not carried over; for the studies checked, unresolved V genes explain less than half of this, and the remainder is unexplained. For this sample the table gives almost 500,000 clones, of which around 85% were detected only once. Approximately 8% of the sample is held by the ten biggest clonotypes. Sample: PBMCs or T cells enriched from blood (not recorded which). The receptors derive from a woman aged 60-75 years who had recovered from COVID-19.

The chain is built from TRBV7-6 and TRBJ2-3; 8 bases agree with TRBD1. The CDR3 is made up of 13 amino acids. Trimming cost V 5 bases and J 11 bases; bases outside gene matches: 9. Germline V gene data show CDR1 as SGHVS and CDR2 as FNYEAQ. Here the CDR3 DNA reads TGTGCCAGCAGCGCCCTGGGACAGGAAAAGCAGTATTTT. Protein sequence: CASSALGQEKQYF.

J is TRBJ1-2 and V is TRBV15; tentative D call: TRBD1 (5 bases). V gave up 5 bases and J gave up 13 bases, with 23 bases separating them. Germline CDR1 reads LNHNV; CDR2 reads YYDKDF (reference sequence). The CDR3 runs to 14 residues. CDR3 region: CATSGGGGTLPSTF. The CDR3 DNA follows: TGTGCCACCAGCGGAGGAGGAGGGACTCTCCCTTCCACCTTC.

The J gene is TRBJ2-3, the V gene TRBV10-2; perhaps TRBD1 as D (5 bases). Germline V CDR1 and CDR2: WSHSY, SAAADI. Trimming removed 7 bases from V and 2 bases from J, with 7 bases in between. The CDR3 consists of 12 residues. CDR3 region: CASIGATDTQYF. CDR3 nucleotides: TGCGCCAGCATAGGGGCCACAGATACGCAGTATTTT.

V is TRBV5-1 and J is TRBJ2-2; maybe TRBD2 (5 bases). The CDR3 extends over 14 amino acids. Per the germline V gene, CDR1 is SGHRS and CDR2 is YFSETQ. The V and J ends lost 0 bases and 6 bases respectively, with 9 bases between them. CDR3 sequence (DNA): TGCGCCAGCAGCTTGGGGGCCGGGGCCGGGGAGCTGTTTTTT. As protein: CASSLGAGAGELFF.

The chain employs TRBV7-2 and TRBJ1-2; D ambiguous. Germline CDR1 SGHTA, CDR2 FQGNSA. Trimming removed 0 bases from V and 4 bases from J, with 3 bases in between. This CDR3 comprises 12 residues. The CDR3: CASSLAAYGYTF. The CDR3, as DNA: TGTGCCAGCAGCTTAGCGGCCTATGGCTACACCTTC. Based on the CDR3 plus reference TRBV7-2 and TRBJ1-2, the full variable domain is GAGVSQSPSNKVTEKGKDVELRCDPISGHTALYWYRQSLGQGLEFLIYFQGNSAPDKSGLPSDRFSAERTGGSVSTLTIQRTQQEDSAVYLCASSLAAYGYTFGSGTRLTVV.

This chain connects TRBV24-1 to TRBJ1-5, with 8 bases matching TRBD1. CDR1 and CDR2 (germline): KGHDR, SFDVKD. The V segment lost 2 bases and the J segment 2 bases; nucleotides outside the gene matches: 4. The CDR3 is 16 residues long. The CDR3, as DNA: TGTGCCACCAGTGATTCCGGGACAGGTGGCAATCAGCCCCAGCATTTT. It yields the protein CATSDSGTGGNQPQHF.

This rearrangement joins TRBV27 to TRBJ1-4; TRBD1 is a possible D gene (6 bases). The V end was cut by 5 bases, the J end by 8 bases, with 6 bases between. This CDR3 has 11 amino acids. Per the germline V gene, CDR1 is MNHEY and CDR2 is SMNVEV (reference sequence). DNA for the CDR3: TGTGCCAGCAGTAGGGGGGAAAAACTGTTTTTT. Residues: CASSRGEKLFF.

The V call is TRBV6-5, the J call TRBJ2-3; possibly TRBD1 for D (6 bases). CDR3 length: 14 amino acids. Germline lookup yields CDR1 MNHEY and CDR2 SVGAGI. V lost 2 bases to trimming and J lost 4 bases, with 10 bases between them. CDR3 sequence (DNA): TGTGCCAGCAGTTACGGGAACAGGGCAGATACGCAGTATTTT. Translated, it gives CASSYGNRADTQYF.

The V gene is TRBV24-1, the J gene TRBJ1-5; D gene ambiguous. The CDR3 is 14 amino acids. Germline V gives CDR1 KGHDR, CDR2 SFDVKD. V dropped 1 base and J dropped 3 bases, with 6 bases sitting between them. CDR3 DNA: TGTGCCACCAGTGATTTCCAAAACAATCAGCCCCAGCATTTT. This gives the protein CATSDFQNNQPQHF.

The rearrangement uses TRBV5-1 and TRBJ2-2; 10 nucleotides match TRBD1. V shed 6 bases and J 4 bases; nucleotides not matched to a gene: 9. The CDR3 consists of 16 residues. CDR1 is SGHRS and CDR2 is YFSETQ in the germline V gene. CDR3 nucleotide sequence: TGCGCCAGCACCACCCGACAGGGGGCGAGCACCGGGGAGCTGTTTTTT. Protein product: CASTTRQGASTGELFF. The complete variable domain, with remaining parts taken from reference TRBV5-1 and TRBJ2-2, reads KAGVTQTPRYLIKTRGQQVTLSCSPISGHRSVSWYQQTPGQGLQFLFEYFSETQRNKGNFPGRFSGRQFSNSRSEMNVSTLELGDSALYLCASTTRQGASTGELFFGEGSRLTVL.

This clone was picked up a small number of times. The rearrangement uses TRBV19 and TRBJ1-6; 9 bases agree with TRBD1. The germline V gene has CDR1 LNHDA and CDR2 SQIVND (reference sequence). V lost 9 bases, J lost 2 bases, and 2 bases stayed unmatched. The CDR3 covers 14 residues. The CDR3 region has the DNA TGTGCCAGCAGGACAGGGGCCTATAATTCACCCCTCCACTTT. Its translation: CASRTGAYNSPLHF.

For this clone: This CDR3 is also generated by other DNA sequences in the sample. The V and J genes are TRBV3-1 (or the pseudogene TRBV3-2) and TRBJ1-5; no clear D gene. This CDR3 is 13 amino acids long. Germline CDR1 and CDR2: LGHDT and YNNKEL (reference sequence). V lost 2 bases and J lost 2, with 4 bases in between. CDR3 coding DNA: TGTGCCAGCAGCCAATCCGGCAATCAGCCCCAGCATTTT. Amino acid sequence: CASSQSGNQPQHF.

The chain employs TRBV27 and TRBJ1-1; perhaps TRBD1 as D (6 bases). V lost 2 bases and J lost 0, with 16 bases in between. Germline-derived CDR1 and CDR2 are MNHEY and SMNVEV (reference sequence). CDR3 size: 17 residues. DNA for the CDR3: TGTGCCAGCAGTTTAATGTCTCCAGGACAGATGAACACTGAAGCTTTCTTT. Translating it yields CASSLMSPGQMNTEAFF.

This rearrangement joins TRBV18 to TRBJ2-1; TRBD1 matches 10 bases. CDR1 and CDR2 from the germline V gene are KGHSH and LQKENI. J gave up 6 bases and V 4 bases, and 9 bases lay outside the gene matches. The CDR3 length is 16 residues. The CDR3 DNA sequence: TGTGCCAGCTCACTTTTTTCAGGGACAGGGGTCAATGAGCAGTTCTTC. Its translation is CASSLFSGTGVNEQFF.

Only one count was recorded for this clone. This chain connects TRBV7-8 to TRBJ1-4; 8 positions match TRBD1. CDR1 and CDR2 from the germline V gene are SGHVS and FQNEAQ. This CDR3 is 19 amino acids long. V gave up 5 bases and J gave up 0 bases; unmatched junction bases: 14. The CDR3 region has the DNA TGTGCCAGCAGCCTTGCCCGGGACAGGCTCCTTCCAACTAATGAAAAACTGTTTTTT. Its translation is CASSLARDRLLPTNEKLFF.

The chain joins TRBV2 to TRBJ1-4, with 9 nucleotides matching TRBD1. The CDR3 covers 12 residues. V was pared by 8 bases and J by 5 bases, with 0 bases of the junction left unmatched. CDR1 is SNHLY, CDR2 FYNNEI, per germline. CDR3 sequence: CASGQGNEKLFF. The CDR3, as DNA: TGTGCCAGCGGACAGGGGAATGAAAAACTGTTTTTT.

The chain links TRBV10-3 to TRBJ1-6; 8 bases fit TRBD1. CDR3 length equals 14 residues. V shed 6 bases and J 8 bases; nucleotides not matched to a gene: 6. Per the germline V gene, CDR1 is ENHRY and CDR2 is SYGVKD. As DNA, the CDR3 is TGTGCCATCAGCCAGACAGGGGCCTATTCACCCCTCCACTTT. Translated, it gives CAISQTGAYSPLHF.

The chain is built from TRBV27 and TRBJ1-2, with unresolved D. Germline loops: CDR1 MNHEY, CDR2 SMNVEV (reference sequence). CDR3 size: 14 residues. Trimming left V 3 bases short and J 8 bases short, with 16 bases between. The CDR3 coding sequence is TGTGCCAGCAGTTTGGCTCACGGGGTGAGCGGCTACACCTTC. It encodes CASSLAHGVSGYTF.

As regards this clone: This specimen includes other DNA sequences encoding the same CDR3. The rearrangement joins TRBV2 to TRBJ1-5, with 7 bases that match TRBD1. Germline trimming cut 3 bases from V and 1 base from J; bases unmatched to any gene: 0. The CDR3 totals 14 residues. Germline V gene lookup returns CDR1 SNHLY and CDR2 FYNNEI. CDR3 coding DNA: TGTGCCAGCAGTGAGGGACAGAGCAATCAGCCCCAGCATTTT. It encodes CASSEGQSNQPQHF.

This clone is a singleton in its sample. CDR3: CASSISGQGGPHQETQYF. The DNA of the CDR3 is TGTGCCAGTAGTATAAGTGGACAGGGGGGCCCCCACCAAGAGACCCAGTACTTC. J is TRBJ2-5 and V is TRBV19, with 10 bases identical to TRBD1. The CDR3 contains 18 residues. The germline gives CDR1 LNHDA, CDR2 SQIVND (reference sequence). V shed 2 bases and J 0 bases; nucleotides not matched to a gene: 9.

This chain joins TRBV19 and TRBJ2-6, with TRBD1 matching over 12 bases. Trimming removed 5 bases from V and 2 bases from J; junction bases left unmatched: 7. From germline, CDR1 is LNHDA and CDR2 SQIVND (reference sequence). This CDR3 has 18 amino acids. As DNA, the CDR3 is TGTGCCAGTAGTCTGGGGGACAGGGGGCTTCCTGGGGCCAACGTCCTGACTTTC. Protein sequence: CASSLGDRGLPGANVLTF.

Remarks on this clone: An end of the junction differs from the germline gene, which may be a read error. The CDR3 reads CASSLVEGREAFF. CDR3 in DNA: TGCGCCAGTAGCTTGGTGGAGGGACGTGAAGCTTTCTTT. The chain combines TRBV5-1 with TRBJ1-1; D possibly corresponds to TRBD1 (5 bases). The CDR3 is 13 amino acids. Germline loops: CDR1 SGHRS, CDR2 YFSETQ.

The chain employs TRBV19 and TRBJ2-7; 11 bases agree with TRBD1. V gave up 5 bases and J gave up 0 bases; unmatched junction bases: 9. This CDR3 spans 17 amino acids. Germline values: CDR1 LNHDA, CDR2 SQIVND (reference sequence). CDR3 bases: TGTGCCAGTAGTCCCCGGACAGGGGGCAGGAGCTCCTACGAGCAGTACGTC. Translating gives CASSPRTGGRSSYEQYV.

The chain links TRBV19 to TRBJ2-1; 7 nucleotides agree with TRBD2. The CDR3 has 17 amino acids. V was pared by 1 base and J by 7 bases, with 13 bases of the junction left unmatched. Germline CDR1 and CDR2: LNHDA and SQIVND (reference sequence). The CDR3 nucleotides are TGTGCCAGTAGTATAGTGATACTGCGGGGGTCGGGGAATGAGCAGTTCTTC. The encoded protein is CASSIVILRGSGNEQFF.

The chain uses TRBV10-3 and TRBJ1-2; TRBD1 agrees at 7 bases. The CDR3 is 13 residues long. The V segment lost 8 bases and the J segment 2 bases; nucleotides outside the gene matches: 5. Germline CDR1 ENHRY, CDR2 SYGVKD. The CDR3 DNA reads as TGTGCCATCTCCCAGGGGGTCAACTATGGCTACACCTTC. Protein sequence: CAISQGVNYGYTF.

The rearrangement uses TRBV7-2 and TRBJ2-5; 11 bases agree with TRBD2. Trimming took 1 base from V and 2 from J; bases not matched to a gene: 6. The CDR3 spans 17 residues. The germline V gene has CDR1 SGHTA and CDR2 FQGNSA. CDR3 DNA: TGTGCCAGCAGCTTAGGGGCGGTAGCGGGGGGGCAAGAGACCCAGTACTTC. Translating gives CASSLGAVAGGQETQYF. The full variable domain, rest sourced from reference TRBV7-2 and TRBJ2-5, is GAGVSQSPSNKVTEKGKDVELRCDPISGHTALYWYRQSLGQGLEFLIYFQGNSAPDKSGLPSDRFSAERTGGSVSTLTIQRTQQEDSAVYLCASSLGAVAGGQETQYFGPGTRLLVL.

This clone appeared a single time. The sample has other DNA sequences that encode this CDR3 too. The gene calls are TRBV18 and TRBJ1-2, with TRBD1 matching 8 bases. The germline V gene has CDR1 KGHSH and CDR2 LQKENI. With V trimmed by 3 bases and J by 3 bases, 3 bases remained unmatched. The CDR3 is 14 amino acids. The CDR3 here is CASSPSTGDYGYTF. The CDR3 DNA follows: TGTGCCAGCTCACCCTCGACAGGGGACTATGGCTACACCTTC.